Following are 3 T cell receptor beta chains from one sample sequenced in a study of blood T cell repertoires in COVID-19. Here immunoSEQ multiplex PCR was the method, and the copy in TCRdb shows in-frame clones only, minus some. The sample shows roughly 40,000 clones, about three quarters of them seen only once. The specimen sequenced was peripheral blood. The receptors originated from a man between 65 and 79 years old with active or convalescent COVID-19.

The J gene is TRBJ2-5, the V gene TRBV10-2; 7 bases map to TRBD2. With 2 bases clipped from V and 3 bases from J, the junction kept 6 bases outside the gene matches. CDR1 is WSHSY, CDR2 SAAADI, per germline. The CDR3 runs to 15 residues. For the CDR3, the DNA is TGCGCCAGCAGTGAGCGGGGGAGGGGCGAAGAGACCCAGTACTTC. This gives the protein CASSERGRGEETQYF.

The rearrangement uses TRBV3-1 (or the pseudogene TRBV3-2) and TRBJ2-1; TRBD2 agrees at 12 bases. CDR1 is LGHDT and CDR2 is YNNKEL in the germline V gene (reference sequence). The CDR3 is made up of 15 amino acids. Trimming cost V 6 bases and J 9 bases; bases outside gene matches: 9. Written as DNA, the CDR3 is TGTGCCAGCAGTTTAACTAGCGGGGGGATTGGTGAGCAGTTCTTC. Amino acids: CASSLTSGGIGEQFF.

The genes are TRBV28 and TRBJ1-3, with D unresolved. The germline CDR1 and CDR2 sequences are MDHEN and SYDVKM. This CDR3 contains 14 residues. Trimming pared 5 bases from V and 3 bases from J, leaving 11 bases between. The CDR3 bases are TGTGCCAGCAGTCCCGCCGGGGTTGGAAACACCATATATTTT. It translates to CASSPAGVGNTIYF.